The 7 T cell receptor beta chains reported below all come from one sample, sequenced in a study of T cell responses to AZD1222 COVID-19 vaccine. TCRdb's copy holds only in-frame clones and misses some; the assay was immunoSEQ multiplex PCR. The repertoire consists of about 150,000 clones, with about 86% occurring once and the leading ten covering about 4.8%. The sequencing used peripheral blood, collected 28 days after the second AZD1222 dose. Receptor source: an adult who received the AZD1222 COVID-19 vaccine.

V is TRBV24-1 and J is TRBJ2-3; D possibly corresponds to TRBD2 (6 bases). The germline CDR1 and CDR2 sequences are KGHDR and SFDVKD. The CDR3 is made up of 14 amino acids. V was trimmed by 5 bases and J by 6 bases, leaving 14 bases between them. This chain's CDR3 is CATSASREMDTQYF. CDR3 nucleotide sequence: TGTGCCACCAGTGCTTCCCGGGAGATGGATACGCAGTATTTT.

This chain uses TRBV19 with TRBJ2-1; 13 bases are a match to TRBD2. This CDR3 has 16 residues. With 5 bases clipped from V and 2 bases from J, the junction kept 3 bases outside the gene matches. Germline V CDR1 and CDR2: LNHDA, SQIVND (reference sequence). The CDR3 bases are TGTGCCAGTAGTGGACTAGCGGGGGCCGCCTACAATGAGCAGTTCTTC. Residues: CASSGLAGAAYNEQFF. The full variable domain, its missing parts supplied by reference TRBV19 and TRBJ2-1, is DGGITQSPKYLFRKEGQNVTLSCEQNLNHDAMYWYRQDPGQGLRLIYYSQIVNDFQKGDIAEGYSVSREKKESFPLTVTSAQKNPTAFYLCASSGLAGAAYNEQFFGPGTRLTVL.

The gene calls are TRBV3-1 (or the pseudogene TRBV3-2) and TRBJ2-7, with D maybe TRBD1 (5 bases). Germline V gene sequence: CDR1 LGHDT, CDR2 YNNKEL (reference sequence). The CDR3 loop spans 15 amino acids. Trimming took off 7 bases at V and 3 bases at J, with 19 bases between the two ends. The CDR3 DNA sequence: TGTGCCAGCAACTCTCGCGATAGGGGCAACTACGAGCAGTACTTC. This encodes CASNSRDRGNYEQYF.

This clone was recorded only once. The chain links TRBV20-1 to TRBJ2-3, with D uncertain. Germline CDR1 and CDR2: DFQATT and SNEGSKA (reference sequence). CDR3 length: 10 amino acids. V lost 3 bases, J lost 11 bases, and 9 bases lay in between. The DNA of the CDR3 is TGCAGTGCTAGTTTAGATTGGCAGTATTTT. Its protein product is CSASLDWQYF.

This rearrangement joins TRBV5-4 to TRBJ2-1, with TRBD2 identical over 7 bases. V lost 4 bases and J lost 3; bases outside the gene matches: 7. CDR1 SGHNT and CDR2 YYREEE come from the germline V gene (reference sequence). This CDR3 is built from 15 residues. CDR3 nucleotide sequence: TGTGCCAGCAGCCCTACGGGCGGGAGCTACAATGAGCAGTTCTTC. Its translation is CASSPTGGSYNEQFF.

The rearrangement links TRBV7-2 to TRBJ2-3; 9 nucleotides align to TRBD2. The V gene end was trimmed by 5 bases and the J gene end by 5 bases; junction bases not matched to a gene: 11. The CDR3 is 16 amino acids. In germline, CDR1 is SGHTA, CDR2 FQGNSA. The CDR3: CASSVEPGLARDTQYF. For the CDR3, the DNA is TGTGCCAGCAGCGTAGAACCGGGACTAGCAAGAGATACGCAGTATTTT.

The chain uses TRBV6-5 and TRBJ2-1, with D perhaps matching TRBD2 (5 bases). V lost 0 bases and J lost 2, with 11 bases in between. Germline values: CDR1 MNHEY, CDR2 SVGAGI. The CDR3 has 16 residues. The CDR3 nucleotides are TGTGCCAGCAGTTACTCCACGGACTTCACCTACAATGAGCAGTTCTTC. Amino acid sequence: CASSYSTDFTYNEQFF.